The rows below give T cell receptor beta chains drawn from one sample of a study of cytomegalovirus exposure and HLA in healthy donors. Profiling relied on immunoSEQ multiplex PCR, and the TCRdb table lists in-frame clones only, not all of them. The repertoire holds around 140,000 clones, with 78% as singletons. The sequencing sample was made of PBMCs. The source is a woman aged 18-29 years in good health and CMV-seronegative. Both conserved end residues are part of each CDR3. D genes are given only for firm matches. Size tells how often a clone was seen (once, few, many) or the class of an expanded clone, and some rows leave it out.

CDR3aa: CASSFGGPSSNQPQHF
CDR3nt: TGTGCCAGCAGCTTCGGGGGGCCTTCGAGCAATCAGCCCCAGCATTTT
d_gene: -
abundance: once
v_gene: TRBV11-2
j_gene: TRBJ1-5

CDR3aa: CASSLETDMNTEAFF
CDR3nt: TGCGCCAGCAGCTTGGAGACAGACATGAACACTGAAGCTTTCTTT
d_gene: -
abundance: many
v_gene: TRBV5-1
j_gene: TRBJ1-1

CDR3aa: CASSSQGEEQFF
CDR3nt: TGTGCCAGCTCATCACAGGGGGAGGAGCAGTTCTTC
d_gene: TRBD1
abundance: -
v_gene: TRBV18
j_gene: TRBJ2-1

CDR3aa: CASRGTGDLYGYTF
CDR3nt: TGTGCCAGCAGGGGGACAGGGGACTTATATGGCTACACCTTC
d_gene: TRBD1
abundance: -
v_gene: TRBV5-5
j_gene: TRBJ1-2

CDR3aa: CAATTQGAKQTQYF
CDR3nt: TGTGCCGCCACCACCCAGGGGGCGAAACAGACCCAGTACTTC
d_gene: TRBD1
abundance: -
v_gene: TRBV30
j_gene: TRBJ2-5

CDR3aa: CASSSQGSGANVLTF
CDR3nt: TGTGCCAGCAGTTCCCAGGGCTCTGGGGCCAACGTCCTGACTTTC
d_gene: -
abundance: -
v_gene: TRBV6-5
j_gene: TRBJ2-6

CDR3aa: CASSQQGTSGSPDEQFF
CDR3nt: TGCGCCAGCAGCCAACAAGGGACTAGCGGGAGTCCGGATGAGCAGTTCTTC
d_gene: TRBD2
abundance: -
v_gene: TRBV4-1
j_gene: TRBJ2-1

CDR3aa: CASVASGRWSNEQFF
CDR3nt: TGTGCCAGCGTGGCTAGCGGGAGGTGGTCGAATGAGCAGTTCTTC
d_gene: TRBD2
abundance: -
v_gene: TRBV7-8
j_gene: TRBJ2-1

CDR3aa: CASSYRTGFYGYTF
CDR3nt: TGTGCCAGCAGCTACCGGACAGGGTTCTATGGCTACACCTTC
d_gene: TRBD1
abundance: -
v_gene: TRBV7-8
j_gene: TRBJ1-2

CDR3aa: CASSPEGGSTNNEQFF
CDR3nt: TGCGCCAGCAGCCCGGAAGGCGGGAGTACAAACAATGAGCAGTTCTTC
d_gene: TRBD2
abundance: once
v_gene: TRBV5-1
j_gene: TRBJ2-1

CDR3aa: CASSLMGSSTDTQYF
CDR3nt: TGTGCCAGCAGTTTAATGGGGAGCAGCACAGATACGCAGTATTTT
d_gene: -
abundance: once
v_gene: TRBV27
j_gene: TRBJ2-3

CDR3aa: CASSQDRVATEAFF
CDR3nt: TGCGCCAGCAGCCAAGACAGGGTTGCCACTGAAGCTTTCTTT
d_gene: TRBD1
abundance: -
v_gene: TRBV5-1
j_gene: TRBJ1-1

CDR3aa: CASSLAMKGDYGYTF
CDR3nt: TGCGCCAGCAGCTTGGCCATGAAGGGGGACTATGGCTACACCTTC
d_gene: -
abundance: -
v_gene: TRBV5-1
j_gene: TRBJ1-2

CDR3aa: CASSSNRGGNTGELFF
CDR3nt: TGTGCCAGCTCATCGAACAGGGGTGGGAACACCGGGGAGCTGTTTTTT
d_gene: TRBD1
abundance: -
v_gene: TRBV18
j_gene: TRBJ2-2

CDR3aa: CASGLSRGTEAFF
CDR3nt: TGTGCTAGTGGTTTGTCAAGGGGAACTGAAGCTTTCTTT
d_gene: -
abundance: -
v_gene: TRBV12-5
j_gene: TRBJ1-1

CDR3aa: CASSQGGRGPYVQPQHF
CDR3nt: TGCGCCAGCAGCCAAGGGGGAAGGGGTCCCTATGTTCAGCCCCAGCATTTT
d_gene: -
abundance: -
v_gene: TRBV4-1
j_gene: TRBJ1-5

CDR3aa: CAWSVQGVEPQHF
CDR3nt: TGTGCCTGGAGTGTACAGGGGGTAGAGCCCCAGCATTTT
d_gene: TRBD1
abundance: -
v_gene: TRBV30
j_gene: TRBJ1-5

CDR3aa: CASSRSGTGNYGYTF
CDR3nt: TGTGCCAGCAGTCGATCCGGGACAGGGAACTATGGCTACACCTTC
d_gene: TRBD1
abundance: -
v_gene: TRBV27
j_gene: TRBJ1-2

CDR3aa: CASSLGSGNYGYTF
CDR3nt: TGCGCCAGCAGCTTGGGGTCAGGGAATTATGGCTACACCTTC
d_gene: -
abundance: -
v_gene: TRBV5-1
j_gene: TRBJ1-2